This is a list of T cell receptor beta chains from one sample in a study of T-cell reconstitution after alpha-beta-depleted transplantation in children. TCRdb independently ran MiXCR on the PCR reads; one entry per CDR3 protein. Of approximately 350,000 distinct CDR3 sequences listed, about 16% are singletons. Specimen: PBMCs, mostly from graft donor cells, collected 360 days after TCRalphabeta/CD19-depleted stem cell transplant. These receptors all come from a male patient between 2 and 10 years old who had a stem cell transplant for acute lymphoblastic leukemia, so the T cells may come from the graft donor. The CDR3 runs from the conserved cysteine through the conserved F or W. A D gene is named only where the DNA matches it firmly. Rows may omit the clone size; those that give it use once, few, many or a size class.

clone size | J gene | D gene | V gene | CDR3 protein | CDR3 DNA
NA | TRBJ2-7 | NA | TRBV4-3 | CASSPDLSPFGQYF | TGCGCCAGCAGCCCAGACTTATCCCCGTTTGGGCAGTACTTC
few | TRBJ2-7 | NA | TRBV4-2 | CASSQGLQIVRDEQYF | TGTGCCAGCAGCCAAGGGCTCCAAATCGTCCGGGACGAGCAGTACTTC
many | TRBJ2-2 | NA | TRBV24-1 | CATSATPSGELFF | TGTGCCACCAGTGCCACTCCCTCCGGGGAGCTGTTTTTT
many | TRBJ2-7 | NA | TRBV27 | CASSPLGTYYEQYF | TGTGCCAGCAGTCCCTTGGGCACTTACTACGAGCAGTACTTC
NA | TRBJ1-5 | TRBD1 | TRBV7-9 | CASSLVGTGGVVNQPQHF | TGTGCCAGCAGCTTAGTTGGGACAGGGGGAGTTGTCAATCAGCCCCAGCATTTT
NA | TRBJ1-1 | NA | TRBV20-1 | CSAAAAGVDTDEAFF | TGCAGTGCTGCCGCGGCAGGGGTCGATACAGATGAAGCTTTCTTT
NA | TRBJ2-1 | TRBD2 | TRBV4-2 | CASSQGAGGMNEQFF | TGTGCCAGCAGCCAAGGAGCGGGAGGAATGAATGAGCAGTTCTTC
NA | TRBJ2-3 | NA | TRBV5-5 | CASSPGLGLGTDTQYF | TGTGCCAGCAGCCCGGGCCTGGGTTTAGGGACAGATACGCAGTATTTT
few | TRBJ1-4 | TRBD1 | TRBV12-3/TRBV12-4 | CASSAGTGEEKLFF | TGTGCCAGCTCGGCCGGGACAGGTGAAGAAAAACTGTTTTTT
NA | TRBJ2-4 | TRBD2 | TRBV12-3/TRBV12-4 | CASSPRTSGTSKNIQYF | TGTGCCAGCAGTCCAAGGACTAGCGGGACGAGCAAAAACATTCAGTACTTC
few | TRBJ2-7 | TRBD1 | TRBV5-1 | CASSLRDRVVGEQYF | TGCGCCAGCAGCTTGAGGGACAGGGTCGTCGGCGAGCAGTACTTC
few | TRBJ2-1 | TRBD2 | TRBV6-2/TRBV6-3 | CASSYLGVLAGVYNEQFF | TGTGCCAGCAGTTACCTTGGGGTACTAGCGGGAGTTTACAATGAGCAGTTCTTC
few | TRBJ2-3 | NA | TRBV4-3 | CASSLGKTDTQYF | TGCGCCAGCAGCCTAGGGAAGACAGATACGCAGTATTTT
many | TRBJ1-2 | NA | TRBV29-1 | CSVLGVGYGYTF | TGCAGCGTTCTGGGGGTCGGCTATGGCTACACCTTC
many | TRBJ2-5 | TRBD1 | TRBV6-2/TRBV6-3 | CASSYSPTGSWETQYF | TGTGCCAGCAGTTACTCCCCGACAGGGTCTTGGGAGACCCAGTACTTC
NA | TRBJ2-5 | NA | TRBV7-9 | CASSLEGPRGSDF | TGTGCCAGCAGCTTAGAGGGCCCAAGAGGTAGCGACTTC
few | TRBJ2-3 | NA | TRBV5-5 | CASSYPHSATDTQYF | TGTGCCAGCAGCTACCCCCATAGTGCAACAGATACGCAGTATTTT
NA | TRBJ2-5 | NA | TRBV27 | CASRRGSRETQYF | TGTGCCAGCAGGCGGGGTTCGCGAGAGACCCAGTACTTC
few | TRBJ1-5 | TRBD1 | TRBV7-2 | CASTPDRGNQPQHF | TGTGCCAGCACCCCGGACAGGGGCAATCAGCCCCAGCATTTT
NA | TRBJ2-3 | TRBD2 | TRBV20-1 | CSAILAGNTDTQYF | TGCAGTGCTATTCTAGCGGGGAACACAGATACGCAGTATTTT
NA | TRBJ2-5 | TRBD2 | TRBV18 | CASSPRRLAGVETQYF | TGTGCCAGCTCACCAAGGAGACTAGCGGGAGTGGAGACCCAGTACTTC
many | TRBJ2-3 | NA | TRBV20-1 | CSARRNTDTQYF | TGCAGTGCGAGGCGGAACACAGATACGCAGTATTTT
few | TRBJ2-6 | TRBD1 | TRBV6-2/TRBV6-3 | CASSYPPGQGNYGANVLTF | TGTGCCAGCAGTTACCCCCCCGGACAGGGGAACTATGGGGCCAACGTCCTGACTTTC
many | TRBJ2-5 | NA | TRBV12-3/TRBV12-4 | CASSLMQGQETQYF | TGTGCCAGCAGTTTAATGCAGGGACAAGAGACCCAGTACTTC
NA | TRBJ2-1 | NA | TRBV29-1 | CSVGDEAGSYNEQFF | TGCAGCGTTGGGGACGAGGCGGGCTCCTACAATGAGCAGTTCTTC
NA | TRBJ2-7 | NA | TRBV4-1 | CASSPRGRYEQYF | TGCGCCAGCAGTCCAAGGGGAAGGTACGAGCAGTACTTC
few | TRBJ2-1 | NA | TRBV10-3 | CAIRTRSSYNEQFF | TGTGCCATCAGAACTAGGTCATCCTACAATGAGCAGTTCTTC
few | TRBJ2-1 | NA | TRBV7-2 | CASSFDSAGSYNEQFF | TGTGCCAGCAGCTTCGACAGCGCAGGTTCCTACAATGAGCAGTTCTTC
few | TRBJ2-1 | TRBD2 | TRBV20-1 | CSASLVTSGVYNEQFF | TGCAGTGCTAGCCTAGTCACTAGCGGGGTCTACAATGAGCAGTTCTTC
many | TRBJ2-2 | TRBD2 | TRBV2 | CASKSLVAGAGELFF | TGTGCCAGCAAGAGTTTGGTAGCGGGGGCCGGGGAGCTGTTTTTT
few | TRBJ2-7 | NA | TRBV7-8 | CASSLASFTGEQYF | TGTGCCAGCAGCTTAGCTTCTTTCACAGGAGAGCAGTACTTC
many | TRBJ1-2 | NA | TRBV5-1 | CASNTLSGYGYTF | TGCGCCAGCAACACATTATCAGGCTATGGCTACACCTTC
many | TRBJ2-1 | NA | TRBV11-3 | CASSLVAGSYNEQFF | TGTGCCAGCAGCTTAGTGGCCGGATCCTACAATGAGCAGTTCTTC
NA | TRBJ2-7 | NA | TRBV7-8 | CASSLTGVGAYEQYF | TGTGCCAGCAGCTTAACGGGCGTAGGGGCCTACGAGCAGTACTTC
NA | TRBJ1-1 | NA | TRBV5-1 | CASSPPMGGQTEAFF | TGCGCCAGCAGCCCCCCCATGGGGGGCCAGACTGAAGCTTTCTTT
NA | TRBJ2-1 | TRBD1 | TRBV28 | CASTQGQSREQFF | TGTGCCAGCACCCAGGGACAGTCTAGAGAGCAGTTCTTC
many | TRBJ2-7 | NA | TRBV10-2 | CASSESSYEQYF | TGCGCCAGCAGTGAGTCCTCCTACGAGCAGTACTTC
many | TRBJ2-5 | NA | TRBV29-1 | CSASDTRLQETQYF | TGCAGCGCCTCCGACACGCGGCTTCAAGAGACCCAGTACTTC
NA | TRBJ1-2 | NA | TRBV12-3/TRBV12-4 | CASSFRGERDGYTF | TGTGCCAGCAGTTTTCGCGGGGAACGCGATGGCTACACCTTC
NA | TRBJ2-3 | TRBD2 | TRBV5-1 | CASSPSRGTSGSTDTQYF | TGCGCCAGCAGCCCCTCTCGAGGGACTAGCGGGAGCACAGATACGCAGTATTTT
many | TRBJ1-2 | NA | TRBV4-1 | CASSQVGVAYGYTF | TGCGCCAGCAGCCAAGTCGGAGTGGCTTATGGCTACACCTTC
few | TRBJ1-6 | NA | TRBV5-6 | CASSRRRGGWNSPLHF | TGTGCCAGCAGCCGCCGTCGTGGGGGCTGGAATTCACCCCTCCACTTT
few | TRBJ2-3 | TRBD2 | TRBV7-6 | CASSLVMTSGPSSTDTQYF | TGTGCCAGCAGCTTAGTCATGACTAGCGGGCCCTCTAGCACAGATACGCAGTATTTT
few | TRBJ1-1 | TRBD1 | TRBV5-1 | CASSLPPTGGTEAFF | TGCGCCAGCAGCTTGCCCCCCACAGGGGGCACTGAAGCTTTCTTT
many | TRBJ2-7 | NA | TRBV10-1 | CASSADSNSYEQYF | TGCGCCAGCAGTGCAGATAGCAACTCCTACGAGCAGTACTTC
many | TRBJ2-4 | NA | TRBV12-3/TRBV12-4 | CASSRFDYPKNIQYF | TGTGCCAGCAGTCGATTTGACTACCCCAAAAACATTCAGTACTTC
NA | TRBJ2-7 | NA | TRBV10-3 | CAISPGGNQARSYEQYF | TGTGCCATCAGCCCAGGAGGAAACCAAGCCAGGAGCTACGAGCAGTACTTC
many | TRBJ2-2 | NA | TRBV6-2/TRBV6-3 | CASSYGVTGELFF | TGTGCCAGCAGTTACGGGGTCACCGGGGAGCTGTTTTTT
many | TRBJ2-2 | NA | TRBV4-2 | CASSQERGRAPGELFF | TGTGCCAGCAGCCAAGAAAGGGGGAGGGCCCCCGGGGAGCTGTTTTTT
few | TRBJ1-1 | TRBD1 | TRBV4-1 | CASSPGQGETEAFF | TGCGCCAGCAGCCCGGGACAGGGGGAAACTGAAGCTTTCTTT
few | TRBJ2-1 | NA | TRBV29-1 | CSVRRDRDEQFF | TGCAGCGTTCGAAGAGACCGGGATGAGCAGTTCTTC
NA | TRBJ1-1 | NA | TRBV20-1 | CSARLLNTEAFF | TGCAGTGCTAGATTGCTGAACACTGAAGCTTTCTTT
NA | TRBJ1-2 | NA | TRBV19 | CASSESFYGYTF | TGTGCCAGTAGTGAGTCGTTTTATGGCTACACCTTC
many | TRBJ2-5 | NA | TRBV10-3 | CAISESALRETQYF | TGTGCCATCAGTGAGTCGGCGTTGCGGGAGACCCAGTACTTC
many | TRBJ2-7 | NA | TRBV18 | CASSPLDEQYF | TGTGCCAGCTCACCACTGGACGAGCAGTACTTC
NA | TRBJ2-5 | TRBD2 | TRBV12-3/TRBV12-4 | CASSPEGLAGIETQYF | TGTGCCAGCAGTCCCGAGGGACTAGCGGGGATAGAGACCCAGTACTTC
many | TRBJ2-1 | NA | TRBV20-1 | CSANQDYPGHNEQFF | TGCAGTGCTAACCAGGACTACCCGGGACACAATGAGCAGTTCTTC
NA | TRBJ2-3 | NA | TRBV11-1 | CASSFDRDPSTDTQYF | TGTGCCAGCAGCTTCGACAGAGACCCTAGCACAGATACGCAGTATTTT
NA | TRBJ2-2 | NA | TRBV12-3/TRBV12-4 | CASSLFGSGTGELFF | TGTGCCAGCAGTTTATTCGGGAGCGGTACCGGGGAGCTGTTTTTT